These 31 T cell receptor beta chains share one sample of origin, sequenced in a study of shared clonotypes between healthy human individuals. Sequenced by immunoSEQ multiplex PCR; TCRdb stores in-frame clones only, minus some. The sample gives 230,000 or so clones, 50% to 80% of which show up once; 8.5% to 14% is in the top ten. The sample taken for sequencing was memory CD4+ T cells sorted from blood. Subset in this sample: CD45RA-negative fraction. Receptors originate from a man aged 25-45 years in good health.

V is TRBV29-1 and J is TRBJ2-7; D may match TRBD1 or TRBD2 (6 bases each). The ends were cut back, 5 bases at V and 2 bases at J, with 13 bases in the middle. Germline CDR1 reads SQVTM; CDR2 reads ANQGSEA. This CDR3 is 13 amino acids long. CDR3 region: CSVTAGGAYEQYF. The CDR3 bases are TGCAGCGTTACCGCCGGGGGCGCCTACGAGCAGTACTTC.

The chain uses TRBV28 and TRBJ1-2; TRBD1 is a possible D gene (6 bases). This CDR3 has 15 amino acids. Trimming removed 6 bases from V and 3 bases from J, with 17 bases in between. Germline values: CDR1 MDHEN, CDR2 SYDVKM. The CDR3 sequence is CASRPINRAYYGYTF. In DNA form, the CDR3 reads TGTGCCAGCAGACCCATCAACAGGGCCTACTATGGCTACACCTTC.

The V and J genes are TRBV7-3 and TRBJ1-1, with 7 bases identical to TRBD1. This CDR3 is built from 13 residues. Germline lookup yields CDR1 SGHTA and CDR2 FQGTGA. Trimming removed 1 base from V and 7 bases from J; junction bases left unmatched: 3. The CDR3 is CASSLRGGGEAFF. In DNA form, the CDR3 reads TGTGCCAGCAGCTTAAGAGGGGGCGGTGAAGCTTTCTTT.

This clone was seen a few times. The CDR3 sequence: CASSLTPLANTGELFF. CDR3 nucleotides: TGTGCCAGCAGCTTAACCCCGTTGGCGAACACCGGGGAGCTGTTTTTT. The chain uses TRBV7-3 and TRBJ2-2; D gene unclear. Deletions cut 0 bases from V and 0 bases from J, with 8 bases between. Germline V lookup: CDR1 SGHTA, CDR2 FQGTGA. The CDR3 contains 16 residues. Full variable domain (rest looked up from reference TRBV7-3 and TRBJ2-2): GAGVSQTPSNKVTEKGKYVELRCDPISGHTALYWYRQSLGQGPEFLIYFQGTGAADDSGLPNDRFFAVRPEGSVSTLKIQRTERGDSAVYLCASSLTPLANTGELFFGEGSRLTVL.

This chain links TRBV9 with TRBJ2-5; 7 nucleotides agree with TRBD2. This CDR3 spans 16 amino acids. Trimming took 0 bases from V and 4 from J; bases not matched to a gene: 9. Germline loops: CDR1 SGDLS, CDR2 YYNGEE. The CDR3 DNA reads TGTGCCAGCAGCGTAGCTGGAGGGAGGGCCTTAGAGACCCAGTACTTC. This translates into CASSVAGGRALETQYF.

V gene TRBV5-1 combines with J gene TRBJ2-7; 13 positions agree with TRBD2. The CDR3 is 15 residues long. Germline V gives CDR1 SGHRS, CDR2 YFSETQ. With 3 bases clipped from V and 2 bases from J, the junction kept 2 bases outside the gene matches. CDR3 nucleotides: TGCGCCAGCAGCTGGGGGACTAGCGGGACCTACGAGCAGTACTTC. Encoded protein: CASSWGTSGTYEQYF.

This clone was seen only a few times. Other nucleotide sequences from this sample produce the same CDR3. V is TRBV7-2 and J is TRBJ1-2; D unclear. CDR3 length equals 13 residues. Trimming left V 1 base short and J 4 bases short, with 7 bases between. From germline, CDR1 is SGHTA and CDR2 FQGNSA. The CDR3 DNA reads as TGTGCCAGCAGCTTAGGTTCCTTCTATGGCTACACCTTC. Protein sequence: CASSLGSFYGYTF.

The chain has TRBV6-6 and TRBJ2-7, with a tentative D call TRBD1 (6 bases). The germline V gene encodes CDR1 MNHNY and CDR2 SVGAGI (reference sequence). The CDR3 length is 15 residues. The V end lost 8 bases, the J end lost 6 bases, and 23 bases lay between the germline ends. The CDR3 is CASGFRGGTFSEQYF. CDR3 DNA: TGTGCCAGCGGATTTCGAGGGGGAACGTTCTCCGAGCAGTACTTC.

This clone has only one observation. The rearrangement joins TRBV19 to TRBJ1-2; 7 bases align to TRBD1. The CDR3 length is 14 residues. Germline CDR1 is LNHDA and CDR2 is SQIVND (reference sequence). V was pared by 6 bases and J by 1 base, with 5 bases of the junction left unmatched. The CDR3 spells CASSQDRNNYGYTF. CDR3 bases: TGTGCCAGTAGCCAGGACAGGAATAACTATGGCTACACCTTC.

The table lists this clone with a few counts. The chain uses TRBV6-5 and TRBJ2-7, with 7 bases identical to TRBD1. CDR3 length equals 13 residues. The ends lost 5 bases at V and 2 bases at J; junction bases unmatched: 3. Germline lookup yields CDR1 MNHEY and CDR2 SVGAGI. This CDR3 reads CASSIDRAYEQYF. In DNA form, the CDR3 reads TGTGCCAGCAGTATTGACAGGGCCTACGAGCAGTACTTC.

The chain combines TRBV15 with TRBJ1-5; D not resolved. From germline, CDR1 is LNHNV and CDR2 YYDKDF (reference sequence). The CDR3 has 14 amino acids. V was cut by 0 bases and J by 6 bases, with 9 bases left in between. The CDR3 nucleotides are TGTGCCACCAGCAGAGATGGGATCGGTCAGCCCCAGCATTTT. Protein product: CATSRDGIGQPQHF.

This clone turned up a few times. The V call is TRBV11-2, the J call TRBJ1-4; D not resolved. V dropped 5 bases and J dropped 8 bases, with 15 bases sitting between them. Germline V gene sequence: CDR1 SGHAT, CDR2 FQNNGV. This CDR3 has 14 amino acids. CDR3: CASSPGFREEKLFF. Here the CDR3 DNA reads TGTGCCAGCAGCCCCGGGTTCAGAGAAGAAAAACTGTTTTTT.

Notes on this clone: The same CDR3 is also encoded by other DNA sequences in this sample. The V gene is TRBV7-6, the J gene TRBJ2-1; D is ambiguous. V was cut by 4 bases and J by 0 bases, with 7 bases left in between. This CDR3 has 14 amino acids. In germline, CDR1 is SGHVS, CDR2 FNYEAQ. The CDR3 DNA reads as TGTGCCAGCAGCTCCGGGCCCTCCTACAATGAGCAGTTCTTC. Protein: CASSSGPSYNEQFF.

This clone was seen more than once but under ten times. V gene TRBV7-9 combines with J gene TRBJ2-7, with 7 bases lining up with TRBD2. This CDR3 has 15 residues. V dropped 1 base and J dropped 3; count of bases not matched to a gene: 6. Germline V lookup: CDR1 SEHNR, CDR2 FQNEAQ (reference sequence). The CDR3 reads CASSLDGTTGYEQYF. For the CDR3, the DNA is TGTGCCAGCAGCTTAGACGGGACTACCGGCTACGAGCAGTACTTC. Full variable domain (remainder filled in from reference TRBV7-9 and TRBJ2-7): DTGVSQNPRHKITKRGQNVTFRCDPISEHNRLYWYRQTLGQGPEFLTYFQNEAQLEKSRLLSDRFSAERPKGSFSTLEIQRTEQGDSAMYLCASSLDGTTGYEQYFGPGTRLTVT.

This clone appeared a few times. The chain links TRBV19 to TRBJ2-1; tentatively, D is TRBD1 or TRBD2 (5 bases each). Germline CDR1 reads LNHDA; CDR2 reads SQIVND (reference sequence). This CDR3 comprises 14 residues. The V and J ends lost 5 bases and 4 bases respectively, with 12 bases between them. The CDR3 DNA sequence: TGTGCCAGTAGTGGCCGGGACGGTTACAATGAGCAGTTCTTC. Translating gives CASSGRDGYNEQFF.

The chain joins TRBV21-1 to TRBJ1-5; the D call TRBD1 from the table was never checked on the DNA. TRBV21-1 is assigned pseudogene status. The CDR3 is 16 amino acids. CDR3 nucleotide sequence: TGTGCCAGCAGCCCAAACAGGTTATGGGGTCATCAGCCCCAGCATTTT. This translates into CASSPNRLWGHQPQHF.

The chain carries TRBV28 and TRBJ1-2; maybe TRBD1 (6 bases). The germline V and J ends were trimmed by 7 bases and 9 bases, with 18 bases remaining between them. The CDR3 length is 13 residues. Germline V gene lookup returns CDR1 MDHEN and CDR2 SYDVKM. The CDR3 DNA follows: TGTGCCAGCATCAAACAGGGTCGTGTGAGCTACACCTTC. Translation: CASIKQGRVSYTF.

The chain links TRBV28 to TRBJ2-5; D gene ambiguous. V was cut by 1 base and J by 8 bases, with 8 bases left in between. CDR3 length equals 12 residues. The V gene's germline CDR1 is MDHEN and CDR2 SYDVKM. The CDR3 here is CASSLSLTTQYF. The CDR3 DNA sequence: TGTGCCAGCAGTTTATCCCTTACCACCCAGTACTTC.

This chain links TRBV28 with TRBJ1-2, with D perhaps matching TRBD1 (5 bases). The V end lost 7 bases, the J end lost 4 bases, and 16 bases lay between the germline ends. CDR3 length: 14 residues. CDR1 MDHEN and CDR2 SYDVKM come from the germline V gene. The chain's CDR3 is CASTPHGTAYGYTF. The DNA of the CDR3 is TGTGCCAGCACCCCGCACGGGACCGCCTATGGCTACACCTTC.

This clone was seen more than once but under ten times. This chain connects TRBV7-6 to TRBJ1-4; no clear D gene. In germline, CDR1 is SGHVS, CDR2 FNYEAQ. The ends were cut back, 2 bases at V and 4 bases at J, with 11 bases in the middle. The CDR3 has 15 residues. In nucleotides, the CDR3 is TGTGCCAGCAGCTTACTAGCAGCCGGTAATGAAAAACTGTTTTTT. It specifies CASSLLAAGNEKLFF. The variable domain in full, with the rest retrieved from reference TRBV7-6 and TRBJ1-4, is GAGVSQSPRYKVTKRGQDVALRCDPISGHVSLYWYRQALGQGPEFLTYFNYEAQQDKSGLPNDRFSAERPEGSISTLTIQRTEQRDSAMYRCASSLLAAGNEKLFFGSGTQLSVL.

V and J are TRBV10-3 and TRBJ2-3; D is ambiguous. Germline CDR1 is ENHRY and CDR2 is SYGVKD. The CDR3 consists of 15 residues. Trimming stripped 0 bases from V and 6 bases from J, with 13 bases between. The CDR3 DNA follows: TGTGCCATCAGTGAGTCGATTGGCCTCTCGGATACGCAGTATTTT. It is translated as CAISESIGLSDTQYF.

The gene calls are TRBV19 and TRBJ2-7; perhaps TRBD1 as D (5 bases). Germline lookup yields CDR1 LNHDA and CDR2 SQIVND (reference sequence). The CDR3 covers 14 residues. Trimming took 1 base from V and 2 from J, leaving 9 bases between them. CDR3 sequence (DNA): TGTGCCAGTAGTATAGGGGGCAGCCCCTACGAGCAGTACTTC. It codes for CASSIGGSPYEQYF.

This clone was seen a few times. In DNA form, the CDR3 reads TGTGCCAGCAAATGGGCCTACGAGCAGTACTTC. This codes for CASKWAYEQYF. The chain recombines TRBV2 with TRBJ2-7, with D unclear. From germline, CDR1 is SNHLY and CDR2 FYNNEI. CDR3 length equals 11 residues. Trimming took 7 bases from V and 2 from J, leaving 6 bases between them.

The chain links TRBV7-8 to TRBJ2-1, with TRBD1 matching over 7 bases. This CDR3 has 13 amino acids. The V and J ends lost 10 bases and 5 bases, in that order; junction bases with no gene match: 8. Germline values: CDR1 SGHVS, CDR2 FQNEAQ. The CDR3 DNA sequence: TGTGCCACCAACAGGGGCTCGGACAATGAGCAGTTCTTC. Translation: CATNRGSDNEQFF.

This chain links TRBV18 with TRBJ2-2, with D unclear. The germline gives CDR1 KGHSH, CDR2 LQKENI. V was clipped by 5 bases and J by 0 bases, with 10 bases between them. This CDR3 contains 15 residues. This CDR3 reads CASSATDANTGELFF. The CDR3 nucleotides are TGTGCCAGCTCAGCGACCGACGCGAACACCGGGGAGCTGTTTTTT.

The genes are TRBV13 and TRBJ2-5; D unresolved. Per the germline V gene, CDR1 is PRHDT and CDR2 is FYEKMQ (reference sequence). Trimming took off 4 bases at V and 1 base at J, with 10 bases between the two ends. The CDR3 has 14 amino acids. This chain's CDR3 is CASSYGRFQETQYF. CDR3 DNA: TGTGCCAGCAGCTACGGACGGTTCCAAGAGACCCAGTACTTC.

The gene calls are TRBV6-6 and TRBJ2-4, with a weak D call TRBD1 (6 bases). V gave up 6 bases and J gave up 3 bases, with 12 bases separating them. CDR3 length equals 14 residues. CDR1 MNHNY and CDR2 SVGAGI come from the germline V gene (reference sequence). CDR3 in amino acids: CASSKTGIKNIQYF. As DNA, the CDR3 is TGTGCCAGCAGCAAAACAGGGATCAAAAACATTCAGTACTTC.

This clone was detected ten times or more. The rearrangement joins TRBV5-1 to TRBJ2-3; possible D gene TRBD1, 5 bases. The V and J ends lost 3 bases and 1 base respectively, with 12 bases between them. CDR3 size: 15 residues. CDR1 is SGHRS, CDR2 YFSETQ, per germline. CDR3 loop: CASSSGIAGTDTQYF. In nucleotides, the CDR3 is TGCGCCAGCAGCTCAGGGATTGCGGGCACAGATACGCAGTATTTT.

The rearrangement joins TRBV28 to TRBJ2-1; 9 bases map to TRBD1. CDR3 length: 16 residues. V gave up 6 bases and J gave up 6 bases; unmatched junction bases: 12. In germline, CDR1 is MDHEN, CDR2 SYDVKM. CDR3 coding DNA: TGTGCCAGCAGGGAAGCGGGACAGGGACTTCGCAATGAGCAGTTCTTC. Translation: CASREAGQGLRNEQFF.

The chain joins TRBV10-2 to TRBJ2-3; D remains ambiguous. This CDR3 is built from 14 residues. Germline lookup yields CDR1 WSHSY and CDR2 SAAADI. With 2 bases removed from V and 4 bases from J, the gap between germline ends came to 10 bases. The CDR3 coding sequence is TGCGCCAGCAGTGAGGTTAGTTTGGCAGATACGCAGTATTTT. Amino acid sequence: CASSEVSLADTQYF.

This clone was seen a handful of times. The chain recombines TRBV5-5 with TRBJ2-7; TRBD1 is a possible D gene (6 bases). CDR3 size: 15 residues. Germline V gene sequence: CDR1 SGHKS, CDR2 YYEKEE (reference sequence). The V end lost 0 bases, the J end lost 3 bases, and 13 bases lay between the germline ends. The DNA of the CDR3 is TGTGCCAGCAGCTTGGACGTAACAGGGTTCTACGAGCAGTACTTC. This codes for CASSLDVTGFYEQYF.